The 21 T cell receptor beta chains in this list originate from one sample, sequenced in a study of shared clonotypes between healthy human individuals. Profiled with immunoSEQ multiplex PCR; TCRdb holds only in-frame clones, not every one. The table has 500,000 to 550,000 clones, about 96% seen once. Sequences were obtained from naive CD4+ T cells sorted from blood. Sample subset: CD45RA+ positively selected. These receptors were obtained from a woman aged 25 to 39 in good health.

The CDR3 coding sequence is TGTGCCAGTAGCCGCCAAAGCCTCGGAGTGCAATACGAGCAGTACTTC. Translated, it gives CASSRQSLGVQYEQYF. The chain links TRBV19 to TRBJ2-7, with D uncertain. Deletions cut 6 bases from V and 4 bases from J, with 22 bases between. The V gene's germline CDR1 is LNHDA and CDR2 SQIVND (reference sequence). The CDR3 spans 16 residues.

The V and J genes are TRBV9 and TRBJ2-3; TRBD2 matches at 7 bases. V shed 4 bases and J 2 bases; nucleotides not matched to a gene: 10. Germline CDR1 is SGDLS and CDR2 is YYNGEE. The CDR3 covers 16 residues. This CDR3 reads CASSSRQGGFTDTQYF. DNA of the CDR3: TGTGCCAGCAGCTCCCGTCAGGGAGGGTTCACAGATACGCAGTATTTT.

V is TRBV5-1 and J is TRBJ2-3; 11 positions agree with TRBD2. The CDR3 loop spans 17 amino acids. Unmatched junction bases numbered 10, after V lost 4 bases and J lost 3 bases. CDR1 and CDR2 (germline): SGHRS, YFSETQ. The CDR3 sequence: CASSPGLADARTDTQYF. CDR3 sequence (DNA): TGCGCCAGCAGCCCGGGACTAGCGGATGCCAGGACAGATACGCAGTATTTT.

The genes are TRBV18 and TRBJ2-5, with TRBD1 identical over 8 bases. This CDR3 is 14 amino acids long. V was clipped by 3 bases and J by 5 bases; unmatched bases: 5. Per germline, CDR1 KGHSH and CDR2 LQKENI. Here the CDR3 reads CASSPGQGSETQYF. Written as DNA, the CDR3 is TGTGCCAGCTCACCCGGACAGGGTTCGGAGACCCAGTACTTC.

This clone was counted a single time. This chain connects TRBV7-3 to TRBJ2-5; 7 bases fit TRBD2. The CDR3 consists of 16 residues. The germline CDR1 and CDR2 sequences are SGHTA and FQGTGA. V lost 5 bases, J lost 5 bases, and 14 bases stayed unmatched. The CDR3 reads CASSPHVGEGLETQYF. The CDR3 DNA is TGTGCCAGCAGCCCCCACGTTGGGGAGGGGCTCGAGACCCAGTACTTC. The whole variable domain, remainder taken from reference TRBV7-3 and TRBJ2-5, is GAGVSQTPSNKVTEKGKYVELRCDPISGHTALYWYRQSLGQGPEFLIYFQGTGAADDSGLPNDRFFAVRPEGSVSTLKIQRTERGDSAVYLCASSPHVGEGLETQYFGPGTRLLVL.

The chain uses TRBV6-5 and TRBJ1-1; D is uncertain. Germline V gives CDR1 MNHEY, CDR2 SVGAGI. With 7 bases removed from V and 5 bases from J, the gap between germline ends came to 14 bases. There are 13 residues in the CDR3. Here the CDR3 DNA reads TGTGCCAGCACCGACGGGTCATTTACTGAAGCTTTCTTT. It translates to CASTDGSFTEAFF.

This sequence joins TRBV10-2 and TRBJ2-3, with D hard to call. This CDR3 has 11 amino acids. Germline V lookup: CDR1 WSHSY, CDR2 SAAADI. V was shortened by 5 bases and J by 0 bases, with 0 bases between the two germline ends. Here the CDR3 DNA reads TGCGCCAGCAGTAGCACAGATACGCAGTATTTT. Protein: CASSSTDTQYF.

The chain recombines TRBV5-6 with TRBJ2-5; TRBD2 aligns across 15 bases. The CDR3 contains 18 residues. J gave up 7 bases and V 4 bases, and 14 bases lay outside the gene matches. CDR1 is SGHDT and CDR2 is YYEEEE in the germline V gene. CDR3 nucleotides: TGTGCCAGCAGCAACCTGGGACTAGCGGGAGGCAGGGCGGGGACCCAGTACTTC. This gives the protein CASSNLGLAGGRAGTQYF.

This clone was detected once. The chain carries TRBV6-6 and TRBJ1-4; a possible D gene is TRBD1 (6 bases). The CDR3 runs to 14 residues. V was shortened by 4 bases and J by 5 bases, with 11 bases between the two germline ends. Germline CDR1 MNHNY, CDR2 SVGAGI (reference sequence). The CDR3 sequence: CASSWTALNEKLFF. The CDR3 DNA reads as TGTGCCAGCAGTTGGACAGCCCTGAATGAAAAACTGTTTTTT.

The chain links TRBV5-1 to TRBJ2-3; perhaps D is TRBD1 or TRBD2 (6 bases each). Germline values: CDR1 SGHRS, CDR2 YFSETQ. The germline V and J ends were trimmed by 4 bases and 2 bases, with 20 bases remaining between them. CDR3 size: 17 residues. This CDR3 reads CASSQGIAETDTDTQYF. In nucleotides, the CDR3 is TGCGCCAGCAGCCAGGGGATAGCGGAAACCGACACAGATACGCAGTATTTT.

The table lists this clone with a count of one. The same CDR3 arises from other DNA sequences in this sample as well. The V gene is TRBV2, the J gene TRBJ1-5, with D perhaps TRBD1 (6 bases). The V gene lost 6 bases and the J gene lost 3 bases, with 12 bases spanning the gap. Per the germline V gene, CDR1 is SNHLY and CDR2 is FYNNEI. This CDR3 region has 14 residues. CDR3 DNA sequence: TGTGCCAGCAGCTGGCAGGGGTCCAATCAGCCCCAGCATTTT. Amino acids: CASSWQGSNQPQHF.

The V and J genes are TRBV5-8 and TRBJ2-6; possibly TRBD1 or TRBD2 for D (5 bases each). V lost 3 bases and J 4 bases, leaving 8 bases between the germline ends. The CDR3 has 14 amino acids. The germline V gene encodes CDR1 SGHTS and CDR2 YDEGEE. The CDR3 DNA reads as TGTGCCAGCAGCTCCTGGGGGGGGGCCAACGTCCTGACTTTC. Translated, it gives CASSSWGGANVLTF.

The rearrangement links TRBV18 to TRBJ1-1; D gene ambiguous. The germline V gene has CDR1 KGHSH and CDR2 LQKENI. Trimming removed 4 bases at V and 5 bases at J, with 5 bases between. The CDR3 has 11 residues. This CDR3 is CASSLSTEAFF. The CDR3, as DNA: TGTGCCAGCTCACTGAGTACTGAAGCTTTCTTT.

The chain combines TRBV27 with TRBJ2-3; D remains ambiguous. The germline CDR1 and CDR2 sequences are MNHEY and SMNVEV (reference sequence). CDR3 length equals 13 residues. With 0 bases removed from V and 6 bases from J, the gap between germline ends came to 7 bases. CDR3 protein: CASSLSPEDTQYF. CDR3 nucleotides: TGTGCCAGCAGTTTATCGCCTGAGGATACGCAGTATTTT.

A single count supports this clone. This sequence joins TRBV2 and TRBJ2-7; D ambiguous. Trimming removed 8 bases at V and 0 bases at J, with 11 bases between. Germline V gene data show CDR1 as SNHLY and CDR2 as FYNNEI. The CDR3 spans 13 residues. In DNA, the CDR3 is TGTGCCAGCCGTCCGGGCACCTCCTACGAGCAGTACTTC. Its translation is CASRPGTSYEQYF. Based on the CDR3 plus reference TRBV2 and TRBJ2-7, the full variable domain is EPEVTQTPSHQVTQMGQEVILRCVPISNHLYFYWYRQILGQKVEFLVSFYNNEISEKSEIFDDQFSVERPDGSNFTLKIRSTKLEDSAMYFCASRPGTSYEQYFGPGTRLTVT.

The chain uses TRBV19 and TRBJ1-5, with D possibly matching TRBD1 (5 bases). Trimming took 3 bases from V and 0 from J, leaving 9 bases between them. The CDR3 runs to 15 residues. CDR1 LNHDA and CDR2 SQIVND come from the germline V gene (reference sequence). CDR3: CASSMGGGSNQPQHF. In DNA form, the CDR3 reads TGTGCCAGTAGTATGGGGGGGGGTAGCAATCAGCCCCAGCATTTT.

This chain joins TRBV19 and TRBJ1-1; 9 bases map to TRBD1. Trimming at V came to 2 bases and at J to 6 bases, leaving 7 bases not matched to a gene. Looked up from germline, CDR1 is LNHDA and CDR2 is SQIVND (reference sequence). The CDR3 totals 15 residues. The DNA for the CDR3 is TGTGCCAGTAGTATACCGGGACAGGGTCTCTCTGAAGCTTTCTTT. It translates to CASSIPGQGLSEAFF.

Comments on this clone: This sample also contains other DNA sequences that code for the same CDR3. The rearrangement links TRBV11-2 to TRBJ2-7; TRBD2 agrees at 11 bases. This CDR3 comprises 15 residues. J gave up 1 base and V 4 bases, and 3 bases lay outside the gene matches. Germline CDR1 reads SGHAT; CDR2 reads FQNNGV. This CDR3 is CASSSGTSGSYEQYF. The CDR3 nucleotides read TGTGCCAGCAGCTCCGGGACTAGCGGATCCTACGAGCAGTACTTC.

The J gene is TRBJ1-4, the V gene TRBV5-1; D is possibly TRBD1 (6 bases). V dropped 4 bases and J dropped 6 bases, with 13 bases sitting between them. CDR1 SGHRS and CDR2 YFSETQ come from the germline V gene. CDR3 length: 14 residues. CDR3 nucleotides: TGCGCCAGCAGCCGAATCAGGGGTGATGAAAAACTGTTTTTT. Protein sequence: CASSRIRGDEKLFF.

The genes are TRBV2 and TRBJ2-6; 9 positions agree with TRBD1. Germline trimming cut 11 bases from V and 0 bases from J; bases unmatched to any gene: 8. The CDR3 runs to 16 residues. CDR1 is SNHLY, CDR2 FYNNEI, per germline. The CDR3 DNA reads TGTGCCGGCGGACAGGGGAAATTCTCTGGGGCCAACGTCCTGACTTTC. Its translation: CAGGQGKFSGANVLTF.

The J gene is TRBJ1-5, the V gene TRBV18; 9 nucleotides match TRBD1. After removal of 2 bases from V and 6 bases from J, the junction contained 5 bases not matched to a gene. This CDR3 comprises 15 residues. Germline V gene sequence: CDR1 KGHSH, CDR2 LQKENI. CDR3 DNA sequence: TGTGCCAGCTCACCAATTTCGACAGGGGGTCAGCCCCAGCATTTT. Its translation is CASSPISTGGQPQHF.